The 14 T cell receptor delta chains given below trace back to one sample, sequenced in a study of gamma-delta T cells after stem cell transplantation. TCRdb fed the RT-PCR reads to CATT. The table lists about 3,500 delta-chain clones, 9% to 14% of them singletons. Sample: gamma-delta T cells. The origin of the receptors is a human donor. It is not recorded whose cells these are; they may come from a transplant donor.

V usage is TRDV1 and J usage is TRDJ1, with 7 nucleotides matching TRDD2. This CDR3 has 22 residues. Germline assignment: CDR1 TSWWSYY and CDR2 QGS. V trimming: 0 bases; J trimming: 0 bases; junction bases outside the gene matches: 22. The chain's CDR3 is CALGELWLPMTVHPLYTDKLIF. CDR3 DNA sequence: TGTGCTCTTGGGGAACTGTGGCTTCCTATGACTGTACACCCTCTGTACACCGATAAACTCATCTTT.

By share of the sample, this clone is large. The sample has other DNA sequences that encode this CDR3 too. The chain is built from TRAV29/DV5 and TRDJ1; 8 bases fit TRDD3. This CDR3 has 15 amino acids. V shed 0 bases, J shed 9 bases, and the junction held 13 bases outside the gene matches. From germline, CDR1 is NSMFDY and CDR2 ISSIKDK. The CDR3 loop reads CAASASGGRPLQLIF. The CDR3 nucleotides read TGTGCAGCAAGCGCGTCTGGGGGACGACCGTTGCAACTCATCTTT.

V and J are TRDV1 and TRDJ1; D ambiguous. V was cut by 4 bases and J by 4 bases, with 7 bases left in between. This CDR3 spans 12 amino acids. The germline gives CDR1 TSWWSYY, CDR2 QGS. CDR3 bases: TGTGCTCTTGGGGGGCCTGACGATAAACTCATCTTT. It yields the protein CALGGPDDKLIF.

The rearrangement uses TRDV2 and TRDJ1; TRDD3 agrees at 8 bases. TCRdb gives no J gene; it was assigned here by matching the DNA to germline. The germline gives CDR1 GEAIGNYY, CDR2 EKD. The CDR3 contains 19 residues. The V segment lost 2 bases and the J segment 3 bases; nucleotides outside the gene matches: 19. The CDR3 sequence: CACDSSSYLGIPQSDKLIF. The CDR3 DNA sequence: TGTGCCTGTGACAGTTCTAGTTACTTGGGGATACCCCAGTCCGATAAACTCATCTTT.

This clone is large by share. The V call is TRDV2, the J call TRDJ2; 10 positions match TRDD3. V was clipped by 1 base and J by 0 bases; unmatched bases: 10. Germline CDR1 GEAIGNYY, CDR2 EKD. The CDR3 is 19 residues long. The CDR3 protein is CACDTAATGGSSLTAQLFF. The CDR3 DNA sequence: TGTGCCTGTGACACTGCGGCTACTGGGGGATCTTCTTTGACAGCACAACTCTTCTTT.

This clone has more than one count but fewer than ten. The chain employs TRDV3 and TRDJ1; TRDD3 agrees at 7 bases. The CDR3 extends over 15 amino acids. Germline trimming cut 1 base from V and 1 base from J; bases unmatched to any gene: 9. Germline loops: CDR1 TVYSNPD, CDR2 GDNSRS (reference sequence). Here the CDR3 reads CAFTTLDTVTDKLIF. CDR3 bases: TGTGCCTTTACCACCTTGGATACGGTCACCGATAAACTCATCTTT.

On this clone: The junction differs from germline at one of its ends, possibly a read error. At the DNA level, this CDR3 is encoded by other sequences in the same sample as well. The chain is built from TRDV3 and TRDJ1; 12 nucleotides line up with TRDD3. CDR1 is TVYSNPD, CDR2 GDNSRS, per germline (reference sequence). The CDR3 loop spans 17 amino acids. The chain's CDR3 is CAFILWGIRFYTDKLIF. The DNA of the CDR3 is TGTGCCTTTATTCTCTGGGGGATACGTTTTTACACCGATAAACTCATCTTC.

In its sample, this clone is medium-sized (0.01 to 0.1%). Other DNA variants within this sample encode the same CDR3. The J gene is TRDJ3, the V gene TRDV2; TRDD3 is a possible D gene (6 bases). The CDR3 has 21 residues. CDR1 and CDR2 from the germline V gene are GEAIGNYY and EKD. The ends were cut back, 0 bases at V and 0 bases at J, with 20 bases in the middle. As DNA, the CDR3 is TGTGCCTGTGACACCACACCTGTGGGGGGCCATAGCTCCTGGGACACCCGACAGATGTTTTTC. Its protein product is CACDTTPVGGHSSWDTRQMFF.

The J gene corresponds to TRDJ1; a V gene call is absent; TRDD3, the D gene given by the table, was not confirmed from the DNA. This CDR3 has 21 residues. Written as DNA, the CDR3 is TGTGCTCTTGGGGAACGTCAGCTGGGGGACACCCCAATATCGGCGACCGATAAACTCATCTTT. Its translation is CALGERQLGDTPISATDKLIF.

This clone was seen a few times. The chain employs TRDV1 and TRDJ1, with 11 bases fitting TRDD3. CDR1 and CDR2 from the germline V gene are TSWWSYY and QGS. Losses at the gene ends were 1 base for V and 0 bases for J; bases not matched to a gene: 7. The CDR3 totals 18 residues. The CDR3, as DNA: TGTGCTCTTGGGGAACGACACCTTGGGGGATACGACACCGATAAACTCATCTTT. Translating gives CALGERHLGGYDTDKLIF.

The chain combines TRDV1 with TRDJ2; D unclear. V was pared by 5 bases and J by 0 bases, with 28 bases between. Looked up from germline, CDR1 is TSWWSYY and CDR2 is QGS. The CDR3 is 21 amino acids. The CDR3 spells CALGKLAKVTMEPALTAQLFF. CDR3 DNA sequence: TGTGCTCTTGGGAAGCTCGCCAAGGTGACCATGGAACCAGCTTTGACAGCACAACTCTTCTTT.

A word on this clone: Other DNA sequences in this specimen translate into the identical CDR3. This chain uses TRDV3 with TRDJ1; a weak D match, TRDD3 (5 bases). TCRdb gives no J gene; it was assigned here by matching the DNA to germline. The CDR3 runs to 24 residues. Trimming left V 0 bases short and J 0 bases short, with 41 bases between. CDR1 TVYSNPD and CDR2 GDNSRS come from the germline V gene (reference sequence). The CDR3 loop is CAFSRDGRRRNWRLGLQDTDKLIF. CDR3 DNA sequence: TGTGCCTTTAGTAGGGACGGGAGAAGGAGGAACTGGCGACTAGGCCTCCAAGACACCGATAAACTCATCTTT.

This clone counts as large. The chain couples TRDV2 to TRDJ2; 13 nucleotides line up with TRDD3. This CDR3 contains 22 residues. Germline V gives CDR1 GEAIGNYY, CDR2 EKD. Trimming at V came to 7 bases and at J to 0 bases, leaving 22 bases not matched to a gene. CDR3 in amino acids: CAWNKRRTGGYAGRALTAQLFF. The CDR3 nucleotides are TGTGCCTGGAACAAACGCCGTACTGGGGGATACGCGGGAAGGGCTTTGACAGCACAACTCTTCTTT.

The J gene is TRDJ1, the V gene TRDV1, with 8 bases lining up with TRDD3. TCRdb lists no J gene, so it was determined here by aligning the DNA to germline. Germline values: CDR1 TSWWSYY, CDR2 QGS. V was pared by 0 bases and J by 0 bases, with 15 bases of the junction left unmatched. This CDR3 has 20 residues. CDR3 loop: CALGELLPNWGHSYTDKLIF. The CDR3 nucleotides are TGTGCTCTTGGGGAACTCCTCCCGAACTGGGGGCATTCATACACCGATAAACTCATCTTT.